The TCR beta chain under discussion was sequenced for a study of neoadjuvant anti-PD-1 for oral cavity cancer. Regarding the study as a whole: Each response group had just a few patients in TCR analyses.

CDR1 is SGHRS, CDR2 YFSETQ, per germline. V was clipped by 0 bases and J by 3 bases, with 8 bases between them. This CDR3 is built from 14 residues. Patients had newly diagnosed, untreated stage II-IVA oral cavity squamous cell carcinoma. These oral cavity squamous cell carcinomas were HPV-negative and locally advanced. Sequencing was performed with immunoSEQ multiplex PCR; in TCRdb, only in-frame clones are kept and a portion is missing. The data show about 14,000 clones, over 60% seen once. Notes on this clone: The antigen is unknown.

This chain joins TRBV5-1 and TRBJ2-3; TRBD1 or TRBD2 may be the D gene (5 bases each). The receptor was isolated from a person between 40 and 85 years old with oral cavity squamous cell carcinoma. The sequences come from PBMCs, collected before nivolumab (anti-PD-1) treatment. The CDR3 reads CASSLGDATDTQYF. CDR3 coding DNA: TGCGCCAGCAGCTTGGGGGACGCTACAGATACGCAGTATTTT.